This T cell receptor (beta chain) was documented in a study of neurological immune-mediated disorders. V shed 8 bases and J 2 bases; nucleotides not matched to a gene: 12. The germline V gene has CDR1 MNHEY and CDR2 SVGEGT. This CDR3 region has 17 residues. Study-wide points: CDR3 amino acid sequences found in expanded clones were never shared across subjects, suggesting private repertoires in all groups.

At least ten counts were recorded for this clonotype. The antigen is not known. TCRdb redid the calling of the 5' RACE reads with MiXCR, one entry per CDR3 protein. The table includes just under 60,000 distinct CDR3 sequences, around 3.5% detected once. Sequencing was carried out using PBMCs. V usage is TRBV6-2 or TRBV6-3 and J usage is TRBJ2-7, with TRBD2 matching over 13 bases. This TCR was sampled from a woman in her 30s with multiple sclerosis. The CDR3 loop is CASRSGGLAGVAYEQYF. CDR3 DNA: TGTGCCAGCCGTTCAGGCGGACTAGCGGGAGTCGCCTACGAGCAGTACTTC.